This T cell receptor (beta chain) was sequenced for a study of regulatory T cells in long-lasting Graves disease. Findings of the study overall: Newly diagnosed disease favored TRBV20-1 and TRBJ2-1 over persistent disease. Persistent patients shared more public clonotypes (2,741) than newly diagnosed patients (approximately 1,000).

The time point was: newly diagnosed GD, antithyroid drugs for less than 3 months. The TCR library was made from RNA extracted from PBMCs. The germline CDR1 and CDR2 sequences are SGHRS and YFSETQ. Trimming removed 2 bases from V and 2 bases from J, with 9 bases in between. The CDR3 runs 14 residues. This clonotype has a handful of counts. The antigen remains unidentified. Libraries of TCR beta came from iRepertoire HTBI primers plus Arm-PCR of CDR3 regions. TCRdb re-derived calls from the multiplex PCR reads in MiXCR, one entry per CDR3 protein. The sample contains some 500,000 distinct CDR3 sequences, about 16% of which appear only once. A further study also used this sample, focusing on T cells in Graves' hyperthyroidism and ophthalmopathy. As that report states: Before onset, by a median of approximately 6.8 months, the model predicted ophthalmopathy.

The sequences come from peripheral blood mononuclear cells (PBMCs), collected at new diagnosis, from a patient treated with antithyroid drugs. J is TRBJ2-3 and V is TRBV5-1; no clear D gene. The clonotype comes from a middle-aged woman with Graves disease. CDR3 amino acids: CASSFLSVTDTQYF. The CDR3 DNA follows: TGCGCCAGCAGCTTTTTGAGCGTCACAGATACGCAGTATTTT. Filled out from reference TRBV5-1 and TRBJ2-3, the complete variable domain reads KAGVTQTPRYLIKTRGQQVTLSCSPISGHRSVSWYQQTPGQGLQFLFEYFSETQRNKGNFPGRFSGRQFSNSRSEMNVSTLELGDSALYLCASSFLSVTDTQYFGPGTRLTVL.